Below are 30 T cell receptor beta chains sequenced from a single sample in a study of shared clonotypes between healthy human individuals. Data came from immunoSEQ multiplex PCR; TCRdb stores just in-frame clones and leaves some out. The sample lists about 1.5 million clones, 95% to 99% occurring once. The sequencing sample was made of naive CD4+ T cells sorted from blood. Subset denoted: CD45RA+ positively selected. These receptors all stem from a man between 25 and 39 years old in good health.

J is TRBJ2-7 and V is TRBV5-4; D gene uncertain. The CDR3 covers 15 residues. Trimming left V 0 bases short and J 5 bases short, with 15 bases between. Germline V CDR1 and CDR2: SGHNT, YYREEE (reference sequence). CDR3 nucleotides: TGTGCCAGCAGCTTGGTTGGAGCGTTAATCAACGAGCAGTACTTC. Translated: CASSLVGALINEQYF.

The chain carries TRBV28 and TRBJ2-7; the D gene is possibly TRBD1 (6 bases). Trimming shortened V by 2 bases and J by 2 bases, and 16 bases separated the two germline ends. CDR1 and CDR2 from the germline V gene are MDHEN and SYDVKM. The CDR3 extends over 16 amino acids. CDR3 sequence: CASSLILTTGTYEQYF. The CDR3 DNA reads as TGTGCCAGCAGTTTAATTCTGACGACAGGTACCTACGAGCAGTACTTC.

This clone showed up just once. V usage is TRBV19 and J usage is TRBJ2-7, with TRBD2 identical over 9 bases. Germline trimming cut 0 bases from V and 3 bases from J; bases unmatched to any gene: 3. Germline-derived CDR1 and CDR2 are LNHDA and SQIVND (reference sequence). The length of the CDR3 is 15 residues. CDR3 sequence reads: CASSIDGLASYEQYF. The CDR3 DNA reads as TGTGCCAGTAGTATAGATGGACTAGCGAGCTACGAGCAGTACTTC.

This rearrangement joins TRBV27 to TRBJ2-1; TRBD2 agrees at 9 bases. CDR1 and CDR2 (germline): MNHEY, SMNVEV (reference sequence). V was pared by 5 bases and J by 2 bases, with 7 bases of the junction left unmatched. There are 16 residues in the CDR3. The CDR3 region is CASSPASGIAYNEQFF. For the CDR3, the DNA is TGTGCCAGCAGTCCCGCTAGCGGGATCGCCTACAATGAGCAGTTCTTC.

This chain links TRBV28 with TRBJ1-3; no definite D call. CDR1 and CDR2 from the germline V gene are MDHEN and SYDVKM. Trimming took 6 bases from V and 9 from J, leaving 15 bases between them. CDR3 length: 13 amino acids. DNA of the CDR3: TGTGCCAGCAGCCAACAACTCGTCGGCACCATATATTTT. It is translated as CASSQQLVGTIYF.

The chain carries TRBV5-1 and TRBJ2-7; D is ambiguous. The length of the CDR3 is 14 residues. V was cut by 1 base and J by 5 bases, with 13 bases left in between. Germline V gene lookup returns CDR1 SGHRS and CDR2 YFSETQ. The CDR3 coding sequence is TGCGCCAGCAGCTTGACTACATACCCCAACGAGCAGTACTTC. Its protein product is CASSLTTYPNEQYF.

A word on this clone: At the DNA level, this CDR3 is encoded by other sequences in the same sample as well. The J gene is TRBJ1-1, the V gene TRBV25-1; D ambiguous. V was trimmed by 4 bases and J by 0 bases, leaving 6 bases between them. The V gene's germline CDR1 is MGHDK and CDR2 SYGVNS. This CDR3 has 13 amino acids. This CDR3 is CASSGGLNTEAFF. The CDR3 coding sequence is TGTGCCAGCAGTGGAGGATTGAACACTGAAGCTTTCTTT.

The J gene is TRBJ2-7, the V gene TRBV25-1; perhaps TRBD2 as D (7 bases). Trimming removed 2 bases at V and 5 bases at J, with 16 bases between. Germline values: CDR1 MGHDK, CDR2 SYGVNS. CDR3 length equals 15 residues. The CDR3 nucleotides are TGTGCCAGCAGTGAAATCATTCGGGGGGCCAACGAGCAGTACTTC. Its translation is CASSEIIRGANEQYF.

The chain is built from TRBV27 and TRBJ2-7; 9 positions agree with TRBD1. V dropped 4 bases and J dropped 1; count of bases not matched to a gene: 17. CDR1 MNHEY and CDR2 SMNVEV come from the germline V gene (reference sequence). The CDR3 spans 19 residues. CDR3 protein: CASSSIPARQGENSYEQYF. CDR3 nucleotides: TGTGCCAGCAGTTCAATCCCTGCAAGACAGGGGGAAAATTCCTACGAGCAGTACTTC.

The V gene is TRBV9, the J gene TRBJ1-2; D remains ambiguous. The germline V gene has CDR1 SGDLS and CDR2 YYNGEE. CDR3 length equals 13 residues. Trimming cost V 3 bases and J 2 bases, with 8 bases left between them. The DNA of the CDR3 is TGTGCCAGCAGCGCGAACGGGAACTATGGCTACACCTTC. Its translation: CASSANGNYGYTF.

A note on this clone: The same CDR3 also results from other DNA sequences found in this sample. The chain joins TRBV14 to TRBJ2-2; no clear D gene. The CDR3 totals 14 residues. Looked up from germline, CDR1 is SGHDN and CDR2 is FVKESK. Deletions cut 2 bases from V and 4 bases from J, with 8 bases between. CDR3 bases: TGTGCCAGCAGCCAACTGGCGGTCACCGGGGAGCTGTTTTTT. Encoded protein: CASSQLAVTGELFF. The full variable domain, completed using reference TRBV14 and TRBJ2-2, is EAGVTQFPSHSVIEKGQTVTLRCDPISGHDNLYWYRRVMGKEIKFLLHFVKESKQDESGMPNNRFLAERTGGTYSTLKVQPAELEDSGVYFCASSQLAVTGELFFGEGSRLTVL.

This clone came up once. At the DNA level, this CDR3 is encoded by other sequences in the same sample as well. The V gene is TRBV18, the J gene TRBJ2-7; 9 bases are shared with TRBD1. The CDR3 covers 15 residues. J gave up 5 bases and V 1 base, and 6 bases lay outside the gene matches. CDR1 is KGHSH and CDR2 is LQKENI in the germline V gene. CDR3 in amino acids: CASSPRGQGGHEQYF. CDR3 DNA sequence: TGTGCCAGCTCACCACGGGGACAGGGAGGTCACGAGCAGTACTTC.

This chain uses TRBV19 with TRBJ1-2, with D unresolved. CDR1 is LNHDA and CDR2 is SQIVND in the germline V gene (reference sequence). The CDR3 extends over 15 amino acids. V was shortened by 3 bases and J by 0 bases, with 11 bases between the two germline ends. In DNA form, the CDR3 reads TGTGCCAGTAGTATTGCGGGAACCCCTAACTATGGCTACACCTTC. It is translated as CASSIAGTPNYGYTF.

The V call is TRBV18, the J call TRBJ1-5; 8 bases are shared with TRBD1. The CDR3 covers 14 residues. Germline-derived CDR1 and CDR2 are KGHSH and LQKENI. Trimming removed 3 bases from V and 5 bases from J; junction bases left unmatched: 3. The DNA of the CDR3 is TGTGCCAGCTCACCTCAGGGGGCCGATCAGCCCCAGCATTTT. Amino acid sequence: CASSPQGADQPQHF.

CDR3 sequence (DNA): TGTGCCAGCAGCCGACCTGACAGGGGAATAGCAGATACGCAGTATTTT. Its translation is CASSRPDRGIADTQYF. V and J are TRBV7-8 and TRBJ2-3; 8 bases agree with TRBD1. The trim removed 5 bases at V and 4 bases at J, leaving 11 bases unmatched. The germline V gene has CDR1 SGHVS and CDR2 FQNEAQ. The CDR3 sequence is 16 residues long.

This rearrangement joins TRBV6-1 to TRBJ1-2, with D maybe TRBD1 (5 bases). Germline lookup yields CDR1 MNHNS and CDR2 SASEGT. The CDR3 consists of 13 residues. Trimming shortened V by 1 base and J by 8 bases, and 11 bases separated the two germline ends. In nucleotides, the CDR3 is TGTGCCAGCAGTGAAGGAAGGGGTGGCGGCTACACCTTC. Protein: CASSEGRGGGYTF.

In DNA, the CDR3 is TGTGCCAGCAGTGAATCAGGGGGTTCCACAGATACGCAGTATTTT. Amino acids: CASSESGGSTDTQYF. The chain couples TRBV2 to TRBJ2-3; 7 nucleotides line up with TRBD1. Per the germline V gene, CDR1 is SNHLY and CDR2 is FYNNEI. The length of the CDR3 is 15 residues. With 2 bases clipped from V and 2 bases from J, the junction kept 4 bases outside the gene matches.

The V and J genes are TRBV19 and TRBJ1-2, with 7 nucleotides matching TRBD1. V gave up 3 bases and J gave up 7 bases; unmatched junction bases: 5. Germline V gives CDR1 LNHDA, CDR2 SQIVND (reference sequence). The CDR3 length is 13 residues. The CDR3 is CASSITGVSGYTF. The CDR3 DNA sequence: TGTGCCAGTAGTATCACAGGGGTGAGTGGCTACACCTTC.

This clone was observed once. CDR3 bases: TGCAGCGTTCCCCGGGACAGGTTCAATCAGCCCCAGCATTTT. Encoded protein: CSVPRDRFNQPQHF. The genes are TRBV29-1 and TRBJ1-5; 8 bases line up with TRBD1. The J segment lost 3 bases and the V segment lost 5 bases, leaving 6 bases of the junction unmatched. The CDR3 sequence is 14 residues long. CDR1 and CDR2 (germline): SQVTM, ANQGSEA.

The chain couples TRBV2 to TRBJ2-1; D is ambiguous. This CDR3 spans 14 amino acids. Between the trimmed V and J ends, which lost 5 bases and 5 bases, there was a span of 13 bases. Germline V gene lookup returns CDR1 SNHLY and CDR2 FYNNEI. DNA for the CDR3: TGTGCCAGCAGTCTACTAAATGTCGACAATGAGCAGTTCTTC. This encodes CASSLLNVDNEQFF.

The chain links TRBV10-2 to TRBJ2-7, with D perhaps TRBD1 or TRBD2 (5 bases each). The CDR3 runs 12 residues. V gave up 7 bases and J gave up 5 bases, with 12 bases separating them. The germline gives CDR1 WSHSY, CDR2 SAAADI. For the CDR3, the DNA is TGCGCCAGCAATGGACGGGGCAACGAGCAGTACTTC. This sequence encodes CASNGRGNEQYF.

This chain connects TRBV25-1 to TRBJ2-1; 10 nucleotides line up with TRBD2. Trimming removed 6 bases from V and 5 bases from J; junction bases left unmatched: 7. Germline loops: CDR1 MGHDK, CDR2 SYGVNS. The CDR3 totals 15 residues. The CDR3 region is CASRLAGGPNNEQFF. DNA for the CDR3: TGTGCCAGCAGATTAGCGGGAGGACCAAACAATGAGCAGTTCTTC. The full variable domain, rest sourced from reference TRBV25-1 and TRBJ2-1, is EADIYQTPRYLVIGTGKKITLECSQTMGHDKMYWYQQDPGMELHLIHYSYGVNSTEKGDLSSESTVSRIRTEHFPLTLESARPSHTSQYLCASRLAGGPNNEQFFGPGTRLTVL.

The chain joins TRBV7-9 to TRBJ1-2, with 7 bases lining up with TRBD1. The V gene's germline CDR1 is SEHNR and CDR2 FQNEAQ (reference sequence). Germline trimming cut 6 bases from V and 7 bases from J; bases unmatched to any gene: 14. This CDR3 has 15 amino acids. DNA of the CDR3: TGTGCCAGCAGGCCAACAGGGGCCCTATCGGGTGGCTACACCTTC. Translating it yields CASRPTGALSGGYTF.

The chain has TRBV11-2 and TRBJ2-7, with TRBD2 identical over 8 bases. The CDR3 extends over 16 amino acids. The germline V gene encodes CDR1 SGHAT and CDR2 FQNNGV. Trimming cost V 3 bases and J 1 base; bases outside gene matches: 8. DNA of the CDR3: TGTGCCAGCAGCTTCTATCTGGCGGGAGGTTCCTACGAGCAGTACTTC. Amino acids: CASSFYLAGGSYEQYF.

This clone was detected only once. The rearrangement joins TRBV7-8 to TRBJ1-5, with 8 bases fitting TRBD1. The CDR3 is 14 residues long. CDR1 is SGHVS, CDR2 FQNEAQ, per germline. V lost 3 bases to trimming and J lost 5 bases; unmatched junction nucleotides: 3. For the CDR3, the DNA is TGTGCCAGCAGCTTGACAGGGGTGGATCAGCCCCAGCATTTT. This sequence encodes CASSLTGVDQPQHF. The full variable domain, in which reference TRBV7-8 and TRBJ1-5 provide the parts outside the CDR3, is GAGVSQSPRYKVAKRGQDVALRCDPISGHVSLFWYQQALGQGPEFLTYFQNEAQLDKSGLPSDRFFAERPEGSVSTLKIQRTQQEDSAVYLCASSLTGVDQPQHFGDGTRLSIL.

J is TRBJ2-3 and V is TRBV7-9; D is unresolved. The length of the CDR3 is 16 residues. The germline V and J ends were trimmed by 5 bases and 2 bases, with 17 bases remaining between them. Germline V CDR1 and CDR2: SEHNR, FQNEAQ (reference sequence). The CDR3 nucleotides are TGTGCCAGCAGCACTCTAGGCGCACGAATCACAGATACGCAGTATTTT. Its translation: CASSTLGARITDTQYF.

This clone was seen a single time. The V gene is TRBV15, the J gene TRBJ2-5, with a tentative D call TRBD2 (6 bases). Germline V gene data show CDR1 as LNHNV and CDR2 as YYDKDF (reference sequence). The CDR3 spans 15 residues. V gave up 5 bases and J gave up 4 bases, with 17 bases separating them. The CDR3 DNA sequence: TGTGCCACCAGCTCGCTCGGAGGGATAGGAGAGACCCAGTACTTC. Protein product: CATSSLGGIGETQYF.

The chain uses TRBV10-1 and TRBJ2-7; a possible D gene is TRBD1 (6 bases). This CDR3 comprises 13 residues. In germline, CDR1 is WNHNN, CDR2 SYGVQD (reference sequence). Trimming took 4 bases from V and 3 from J, leaving 10 bases between them. The CDR3 here is CASSAGRGYEQYF. DNA for the CDR3: TGCGCCAGCAGTGCTGGCAGGGGCTACGAGCAGTACTTC.

This clone was observed once. CDR3 nucleotides: TGTGCCAGCAGCGCGGGACAGGGGCGCAATGAGCAGTTCTTC. Amino acids: CASSAGQGRNEQFF. The chain has TRBV9 and TRBJ2-1, with 10 bases fitting TRBD1. Looked up from germline, CDR1 is SGDLS and CDR2 is YYNGEE. V was clipped by 3 bases and J by 6 bases; unmatched bases: 3. CDR3 size: 14 residues. Complete variable domain (other parts from reference TRBV9 and TRBJ2-1): DSGVTQTPKHLITATGQRVTLRCSPRSGDLSVYWYQQSLDQGLQFLIQYYNGEERAKGNILERFSAQQFPDLHSELNLSSLELGDSALYFCASSAGQGRNEQFFGPGTRLTVL.

The chain couples TRBV7-6 to TRBJ2-7; 9 nucleotides line up with TRBD1. V gave up 2 bases and J gave up 0 bases; unmatched junction bases: 11. The CDR3 contains 18 residues. The germline V gene encodes CDR1 SGHVS and CDR2 FNYEAQ. CDR3 sequence reads: CASSLQDRGEESSYEQYF. The CDR3, as DNA: TGTGCCAGCAGCTTACAAGACAGGGGGGAAGAGAGCTCCTACGAGCAGTACTTC. Complete variable domain (other parts from reference TRBV7-6 and TRBJ2-7): GAGVSQSPRYKVTKRGQDVALRCDPISGHVSLYWYRQALGQGPEFLTYFNYEAQQDKSGLPNDRFSAERPEGSISTLTIQRTEQRDSAMYRCASSLQDRGEESSYEQYFGPGTRLTVT.